This is a list of T cell receptor beta chains from one sample in a study of blood T cell repertoires in COVID-19. TCRdb's table, derived via immunoSEQ multiplex PCR, lists solely in-frame clones and lacks some. The table lists 30,000 to 35,000 clones, about 84% of them singletons, with just over 3% in the top ten. Sequencing was done on a sample of peripheral blood. The receptors derive from a man aged 65 to 85 with COVID-19, enrolled during active disease. Both conserved end residues are part of each CDR3.

J	V	CDR3
TRBJ2-3	TRBV7-9	CASSEGLAAFLPQYF
TRBJ1-2	TRBV25-1	CASSESGTGRGYTF
TRBJ2-5	TRBV28	CASSPYQETQYF
TRBJ2-7	TRBV27	CASSHKAGATYEQYF
TRBJ1-1	TRBV12-5	CASGFTNLGGRNTEAFF
TRBJ1-4	TRBV5-8	CASSLKLGDRIF
TRBJ2-1	TRBV20-1	CSASDTTSGRYEQFF
TRBJ2-5	TRBV5-1	CASGKQGHLPETQYF
TRBJ1-1	TRBV29-1	CSVEQPGRDTEAFF
TRBJ2-7	TRBV21-1	CASSKGRDIRISPVEQYF
TRBJ1-6	TRBV5-4	CASRKDRTSPLHF
TRBJ1-6	TRBV2	CASSLTEFSYNSPLHF
TRBJ1-2	TRBV6-6	CASSSRTGYGYTF
TRBJ2-7	TRBV5-1	CASSFASGSYEQYF
TRBJ1-3	TRBV9	CASSVGTSFSGNTIYF
TRBJ2-2	TRBV10-3	CASRGTSGRGTGELFF
TRBJ2-1	TRBV5-1	CASSLFRGSGGDNEQFF
TRBJ1-5	TRBV9	CASALGGASNQPQHF
TRBJ2-2	TRBV28	CASTQGAIGELFF
TRBJ1-2	TRBV5-4	CASSPTGEGYTF
TRBJ1-3	TRBV24-1	CATSDGDSSGNTIYF
TRBJ2-2	TRBV7-2	CASAPSGNTGELFF
TRBJ1-1	TRBV25-1	CASTGTGNTEAFF
TRBJ1-2	TRBV7-3	CASSLTGEGDGYTF
TRBJ2-7	TRBV18	CASSLKTALGLAGPETYEQYF
TRBJ1-1	TRBV7-2	CASSRGQLTMNTEAFF
TRBJ2-1	TRBV11-2	CASSQGQGYNEQFF
TRBJ1-2	TRBV30	CAWSIGSGYTF
TRBJ2-1	TRBV4-3	CASSQGKGAIGYNEQFF
TRBJ1-2	TRBV6-5	CASSYTPTGGYGYTF
TRBJ1-5	TRBV19	CASTPLRGQGVISNQPQHF
TRBJ1-2	TRBV4-3	CASSQAIQVYGYTF
TRBJ1-1	TRBV3-1/TRBV3-2	CASRRTPGQNTEAFF
TRBJ2-7	TRBV14	CASSLGGSSLYEQYF
TRBJ2-1	TRBV28	CASSTPSGHYNEQFF
TRBJ2-5	TRBV2	CASSGSSEQETQYF
TRBJ2-7	TRBV18	CASSPGLAGPYEQYF
TRBJ2-1	TRBV9	CASPPRAVVNEQFF
TRBJ1-2	TRBV7-2	CASSLGGAGNNYGYTF
TRBJ1-1	TRBV7-2	CASSLGGTGATEAFF
TRBJ1-6	TRBV4-3	CASSQGGPNSPLHF
TRBJ1-2	TRBV14	CASSQGPYGYTF
TRBJ2-3	TRBV5-4	CASSLSGVTDTQYF
TRBJ2-7	TRBV27	CASNRKGGYEQYF
TRBJ1-2	TRBV19	CASRVGAGANYGYTF